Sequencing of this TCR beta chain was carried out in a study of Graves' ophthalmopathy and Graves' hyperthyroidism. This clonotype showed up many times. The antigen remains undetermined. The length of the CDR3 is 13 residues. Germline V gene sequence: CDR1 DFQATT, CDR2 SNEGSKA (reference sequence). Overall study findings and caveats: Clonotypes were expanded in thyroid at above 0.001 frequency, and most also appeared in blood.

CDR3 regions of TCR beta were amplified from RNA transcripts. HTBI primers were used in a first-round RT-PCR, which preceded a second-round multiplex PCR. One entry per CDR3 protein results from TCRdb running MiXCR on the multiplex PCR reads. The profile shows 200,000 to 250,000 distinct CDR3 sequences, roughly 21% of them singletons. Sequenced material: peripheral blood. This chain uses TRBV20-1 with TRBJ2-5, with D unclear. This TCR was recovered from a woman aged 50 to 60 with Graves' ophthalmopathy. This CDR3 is CRASPTHQETQYF. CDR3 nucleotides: TGCAGAGCATCACCTACTCACCAAGAGACCCAGTACTTC.